One sample yielded the 11 T cell receptor beta chains listed below, sequenced in a study of T cell responses to AZD1222 COVID-19 vaccine. TCRdb's copy holds only in-frame clones and misses some; the assay was immunoSEQ multiplex PCR. The sample lists roughly 100,000 clones; approximately 90% were seen once. The starting material was peripheral blood, obtained on day 0 of AZD1222 vaccination. The origin of the receptors is an adult in good health.

This chain uses TRBV18 with TRBJ1-2; TRBD1 matches at 9 bases. The CDR3 is 15 residues long. Trimming removed 6 bases from V and 2 bases from J; junction bases left unmatched: 7. Germline V gene data show CDR1 as KGHSH and CDR2 as LQKENI. CDR3 nucleotide sequence: TGTGCCAGCTCGTTCGGGGACAGGGAAAACTATGGCTACACCTTC. This gives the protein CASSFGDRENYGYTF.

V usage is TRBV7-9 and J usage is TRBJ2-5; TRBD1 matches at 10 bases. J was trimmed by 4 bases and V by 4 bases; bases with no gene match: 9. Germline loops: CDR1 SEHNR, CDR2 FQNEAQ (reference sequence). The CDR3 is 16 amino acids. This CDR3 is CASSSRHRDRGETQYF. The CDR3 DNA is TGTGCCAGCAGCTCCCGACACCGGGACAGGGGAGAGACCCAGTACTTC.

The chain carries TRBV14 and TRBJ2-2, with D tentatively TRBD2 (5 bases). The V end was cut by 0 bases, the J end by 1 base, with 18 bases between. Germline V CDR1 and CDR2: SGHDN, FVKESK. The CDR3 runs 19 residues. This CDR3 reads CASSQEPTGAGRNTGELFF. The CDR3 region has the DNA TGTGCCAGCAGCCAAGAGCCCACGGGCGCGGGTAGGAACACCGGGGAGCTGTTTTTT. The variable domain in full, with the rest retrieved from reference TRBV14 and TRBJ2-2, is EAGVTQFPSHSVIEKGQTVTLRCDPISGHDNLYWYRRVMGKEIKFLLHFVKESKQDESGMPNNRFLAERTGGTYSTLKVQPAELEDSGVYFCASSQEPTGAGRNTGELFFGEGSRLTVL.

The chain carries TRBV5-1 and TRBJ1-6; D is uncertain. Looked up from germline, CDR1 is SGHRS and CDR2 is YFSETQ. The CDR3 consists of 13 residues. V lost 4 bases and J lost 8, with 10 bases in between. CDR3 protein: CASSLELHSPLHF. As DNA, the CDR3 is TGCGCCAGCAGCCTGGAACTTCATTCACCCCTCCACTTT.

J is TRBJ2-5 and V is TRBV19; no definite D call. The CDR3 runs to 14 residues. Germline values: CDR1 LNHDA, CDR2 SQIVND (reference sequence). Trimming removed 4 bases from V and 0 bases from J, with 9 bases in between. The CDR3 nucleotides read TGTGCCAGTAGTACGTCGTGGGACCAAGAGACCCAGTACTTC. Residues: CASSTSWDQETQYF.

The rearrangement uses TRBV15 and TRBJ1-6; D is possibly TRBD1 (5 bases). Germline V lookup: CDR1 LNHNV, CDR2 YYDKDF (reference sequence). The V end was cut by 5 bases, the J end by 9 bases, with 14 bases between. The CDR3 is made up of 14 amino acids. The CDR3 here is CATSPVAGGSPLHF. In nucleotides, the CDR3 is TGTGCCACCAGCCCTGTGGCGGGGGGTTCACCCCTCCACTTT. Filled out from reference TRBV15 and TRBJ1-6, the complete variable domain reads DAMVIQNPRYQVTQFGKPVTLSCSQTLNHNVMYWYQQKSSQAPKLLFHYYDKDFNNEADTPDNFQSRRPNTSFCFLDIRSPGLGDTAMYLCATSPVAGGSPLHFGNGTRLTVT.

The J gene is TRBJ1-5, the V gene TRBV7-2; no clear D gene. CDR3 length equals 16 residues. Germline V CDR1 and CDR2: SGHTA, FQGNSA. Trimming cost V 1 base and J 5 bases, with 15 bases left between them. This chain's CDR3 is CASSLGALAGDQPQHF. The CDR3 DNA reads as TGTGCCAGCAGCTTAGGTGCGTTGGCAGGAGATCAGCCCCAGCATTTT. Supplemented by reference TRBV7-2 and TRBJ1-5, the full variable domain reads GAGVSQSPSNKVTEKGKDVELRCDPISGHTALYWYRQSLGQGLEFLIYFQGNSAPDKSGLPSDRFSAERTGGSVSTLTIQRTQQEDSAVYLCASSLGALAGDQPQHFGDGTRLSIL.

The V call is TRBV5-5, the J call TRBJ1-4; no clear D. There are 14 residues in the CDR3. Germline V gives CDR1 SGHKS, CDR2 YYEKEE (reference sequence). V was cut by 1 base and J by 4 bases, with 8 bases left in between. The CDR3 bases are TGTGCCAGCAGCTTGATAGGGCATAATGAAAAACTGTTTTTT. As protein: CASSLIGHNEKLFF.

This chain joins TRBV25-1 and TRBJ1-2; D remains unclear. This CDR3 spans 15 amino acids. V shed 4 bases and J shed 4 bases, with 16 bases lying between them. CDR1 and CDR2 from the germline V gene are MGHDK and SYGVNS. In DNA form, the CDR3 reads TGTGCCAGCAGTGGGGATCTCGGGCGGGTCTATGGCTACACCTTC. As protein: CASSGDLGRVYGYTF.

This clone was observed a single time. The chain couples TRBV4-2 to TRBJ1-2; 7 nucleotides line up with TRBD1. The germline gives CDR1 LGHNA, CDR2 YNFKEQ. J lost 4 bases, V lost 5 bases, and 10 bases had no gene match. This CDR3 contains 15 residues. This chain's CDR3 is CASSSLPGQSYGYTF. CDR3 coding DNA: TGTGCCAGCAGCAGCCTACCGGGACAGTCCTATGGCTACACCTTC.

The J gene is TRBJ2-7, the V gene TRBV3-1 (or the pseudogene TRBV3-2); the match to TRBD1 covers 8 bases. CDR3 length: 17 amino acids. V lost 6 bases and J lost 3; bases outside the gene matches: 16. Germline V lookup: CDR1 LGHDT, CDR2 YNNKEL (reference sequence). DNA of the CDR3: TGTGCCAGCAGTCGAACGCCCGGGACAGGCCCCTTCTACGAGCAGTACTTC. Its translation is CASSRTPGTGPFYEQYF.